These 23 T cell receptor beta chains were all obtained from the same sample, sequenced in a study of T cell changes during pregnancy in multiple sclerosis. Only in-frame clones appear in the TCRdb table, and some are missing; sequencing was by immunoSEQ multiplex PCR. The repertoire consists of some 52,000 clones, with around 92% occurring once and the leading ten covering roughly 0.71%. The sample in question was CD4+ T cells from peripheral blood mononuclear cells, obtained in the third trimester of pregnancy. The receptors were gathered from a female donor with multiple sclerosis, enrolled in a pregnancy study.

The genes are TRBV18 and TRBJ1-3, with 7 bases that match TRBD1. The V segment lost 3 bases and the J segment 0 bases; nucleotides outside the gene matches: 8. The germline V gene has CDR1 KGHSH and CDR2 LQKENI. This CDR3 has 17 residues. The CDR3 here is CASSPLGGQLSGNTIYF. CDR3 in DNA: TGTGCCAGCTCACCTCTTGGGGGACAGCTCTCTGGAAACACCATATATTTT.

CDR3 DNA: TGTGCCAGCAGCCTGGGTCAGGGTTCCACAGATACGCAGTATTTT. Residues: CASSLGQGSTDTQYF. The V call is TRBV5-6, the J call TRBJ2-3, with D perhaps matching TRBD1 (5 bases). The CDR3 is made up of 15 amino acids. V was trimmed by 4 bases and J by 2 bases, leaving 14 bases between them. Germline-derived CDR1 and CDR2 are SGHDT and YYEEEE.

The chain recombines TRBV6-6 with TRBJ1-4, with 8 bases that match TRBD1. Germline CDR1 reads MNHNY; CDR2 reads SVGAGI (reference sequence). There are 13 residues in the CDR3. J was trimmed by 8 bases and V by 7 bases; bases with no gene match: 6. CDR3 in DNA: TGTGCCAGCATTCCCAGGGGGCGGGAAAAACTGTTTTTT. Residues: CASIPRGREKLFF.

The chain is built from TRBV7-3 and TRBJ2-2; TRBD2 matches at 7 bases. The germline V gene has CDR1 SGHTA and CDR2 FQGTGA. The junction had 3 bases not matched to a gene; V was cut back by 5 bases and J by 0 bases. CDR3 length: 15 residues. The CDR3 protein is CASSRGGTNTGELFF. CDR3 DNA sequence: TGTGCCAGCAGCCGCGGGGGAACGAACACCGGGGAGCTGTTTTTT. Full variable domain (remainder filled in from reference TRBV7-3 and TRBJ2-2): GAGVSQTPSNKVTEKGKYVELRCDPISGHTALYWYRQSLGQGPEFLIYFQGTGAADDSGLPNDRFFAVRPEGSVSTLKIQRTERGDSAVYLCASSRGGTNTGELFFGEGSRLTVL.

This chain connects TRBV28 to TRBJ1-2; D gene unclear. Germline CDR1 reads MDHEN; CDR2 reads SYDVKM. Trimming stripped 6 bases from V and 4 bases from J, with 15 bases between. CDR3 length: 14 amino acids. The CDR3 protein is CASSVARGSYGYTF. The CDR3 bases are TGTGCCAGCAGCGTTGCTAGAGGGAGCTATGGCTACACCTTC.

The chain has TRBV7-2 and TRBJ2-7, with 8 positions matching TRBD1. Germline assignment: CDR1 SGHTA and CDR2 FQGNSA. The CDR3 consists of 14 residues. V gave up 3 bases and J gave up 3 bases; unmatched junction bases: 4. The CDR3 spells CASSLDRVRYEQYF. Here the CDR3 DNA reads TGTGCCAGCAGCTTGGACAGGGTGCGCTACGAGCAGTACTTC.

V and J are TRBV19 and TRBJ1-1; tentatively, D is TRBD1 (6 bases). From germline, CDR1 is LNHDA and CDR2 SQIVND (reference sequence). The CDR3 consists of 16 residues. V gave up 6 bases and J gave up 2 bases, with 19 bases separating them. The CDR3 is CASRGLSRGHNTEAFF. The CDR3 nucleotides read TGTGCCAGTAGGGGTTTGTCCAGGGGACACAACACTGAAGCTTTCTTT.

The CDR3 region has the DNA TGTGCCAGCATTGGGCAGCCGAACACTGAAGCTTTCTTT. Its translation: CASIGQPNTEAFF. This sequence joins TRBV2 and TRBJ1-1; no definite D call. This CDR3 is built from 13 residues. V was clipped by 7 bases and J by 1 base, with 10 bases between them. Germline V gene lookup returns CDR1 SNHLY and CDR2 FYNNEI.

This clone was seen once. The chain links TRBV19 to TRBJ1-3; tentatively, D is TRBD1 (5 bases). V dropped 2 bases and J dropped 0 bases, with 11 bases sitting between them. This CDR3 has 16 amino acids. In germline, CDR1 is LNHDA, CDR2 SQIVND (reference sequence). The CDR3 reads CASSILGAHSGNTIYF. The CDR3, as DNA: TGTGCCAGTAGTATATTAGGGGCCCACTCTGGAAACACCATATATTTT.

The V call is TRBV7-9, the J call TRBJ1-2, with a weak D call TRBD1 (6 bases). CDR1 SEHNR and CDR2 FQNEAQ come from the germline V gene (reference sequence). The V gene lost 1 base and the J gene lost 4 bases, with 10 bases spanning the gap. The CDR3 spans 14 residues. CDR3 in amino acids: CASSLVGRGYGYTF. The CDR3 DNA reads TGTGCCAGCAGCTTAGTGGGCAGGGGCTATGGCTACACCTTC.

This chain joins TRBV11-1 and TRBJ2-3, with 10 nucleotides matching TRBD2. Germline assignment: CDR1 SGHAT and CDR2 FQDESV (reference sequence). V gave up 3 bases and J gave up 3 bases; unmatched junction bases: 3. This CDR3 contains 15 residues. The CDR3 reads CASSFSGGRTDTQYF. CDR3 coding DNA: TGTGCCAGCAGCTTTAGCGGGGGGCGAACAGATACGCAGTATTTT.

The CDR3 loop reads CASSLRPGGEETQYF. DNA of the CDR3: TGTGCCAGCAGCTTACGGCCAGGGGGCGAAGAGACCCAGTACTTC. The chain joins TRBV7-2 to TRBJ2-5; 8 bases match TRBD1. The CDR3 has 15 residues. V gave up 2 bases and J gave up 3 bases; unmatched junction bases: 5. CDR1 is SGHTA and CDR2 is FQGNSA in the germline V gene.

The V and J genes are TRBV14 and TRBJ1-1; 9 nucleotides match TRBD1. V trimming: 4 bases; J trimming: 0 bases; junction bases outside the gene matches: 3. The germline CDR1 and CDR2 sequences are SGHDN and FVKESK. CDR3 length: 15 amino acids. The CDR3 nucleotides are TGTGCCAGCAGCCGATGGACAGGGGTGAACACTGAAGCTTTCTTT. Translated: CASSRWTGVNTEAFF.

The chain couples TRBV25-1 to TRBJ2-6; 8 bases align to TRBD1. The CDR3 covers 13 residues. V trimming: 6 bases; J trimming: 9 bases; junction bases outside the gene matches: 4. Germline CDR1 reads MGHDK; CDR2 reads SYGVNS. The CDR3 protein is CASRDREGNVLTF. For the CDR3, the DNA is TGTGCCAGCAGGGACAGGGAAGGCAACGTCCTGACTTTC.

This clone has only a few counts. The chain recombines TRBV6-5 with TRBJ2-7, with no clear D. Germline assignment: CDR1 MNHEY and CDR2 SVGAGI. The V and J ends lost 7 bases and 2 bases respectively, with 9 bases between them. The CDR3 runs 12 residues. The CDR3 region has the DNA TGTGCCAGCATCGCAACACCCTACGAGCAGTACTTC. Translating gives CASIATPYEQYF.

This clone was seen a single time. The J gene is TRBJ2-2, the V gene TRBV11-2; D is uncertain. Trimming cost V 2 bases and J 3 bases, with 4 bases left between them. The CDR3 is made up of 13 amino acids. Germline CDR1 SGHAT, CDR2 FQNNGV. The CDR3 region is CASSLTDTGELFF. CDR3 coding DNA: TGTGCCAGCAGCTTAACGGACACCGGGGAGCTGTTTTTT. The full variable domain, with the rest looked up from reference TRBV11-2 and TRBJ2-2, is EAGVAQSPRYKIIEKRQSVAFWCNPISGHATLYWYQQILGQGPKLLIQFQNNGVVDDSQLPKDRFSAERLKGVDSTLKIQPAKLEDSAVYLCASSLTDTGELFFGEGSRLTVL.

The CDR3: CASSPGRGPYNEQFF. DNA of the CDR3: TGTGCCAGCTCACCAGGGCGGGGGCCTTACAATGAGCAGTTCTTC. V gene TRBV18 combines with J gene TRBJ2-1, with D possibly being TRBD2 (7 bases). V lost 2 bases, J lost 4 bases, and 12 bases lay in between. CDR3 length equals 15 residues. The germline CDR1 and CDR2 sequences are KGHSH and LQKENI.

This clone has just one count. The chain is built from TRBV5-3 and TRBJ1-6, with D unclear. TRBV5-3 counts as an open reading frame of uncertain function. There are 20 residues in the CDR3. The ends were cut back, 1 base at V and 3 bases at J, with 23 bases in the middle. Here the CDR3 reads CARSLITPRGSNFYNSPLHF. For the CDR3, the DNA is TGTGCCAGAAGCTTGATAACGCCACGAGGGTCAAATTTCTATAATTCACCCCTCCACTTT.

The V gene is TRBV9, the J gene TRBJ2-6; 7 bases are a match to TRBD2. Trimming at V came to 4 bases and at J to 2 bases, leaving 6 bases not matched to a gene. The CDR3 is 16 amino acids. CDR1 SGDLS and CDR2 YYNGEE come from the germline V gene. CDR3 amino acids: CASSPRAGAGANVLTF. In nucleotides, the CDR3 is TGTGCCAGCAGCCCCCGGGCGGGGGCTGGGGCCAACGTCCTGACTTTC.

V is TRBV4-1 and J is TRBJ1-1; D is ambiguous. V dropped 0 bases and J dropped 0 bases, with 8 bases sitting between them. Germline loops: CDR1 MGHRA, CDR2 YSYEKL. The CDR3 has 15 amino acids. CDR3 sequence: CASSQEADLNTEAFF. The CDR3, as DNA: TGCGCCAGCAGCCAAGAGGCAGATTTGAACACTGAAGCTTTCTTT.

The rearrangement joins TRBV6-5 to TRBJ2-7; 7 nucleotides line up with TRBD1. The V and J ends lost 6 bases and 3 bases, in that order; junction bases with no gene match: 11. Germline assignment: CDR1 MNHEY and CDR2 SVGAGI. CDR3 length: 15 residues. DNA of the CDR3: TGTGCCAGCAGATACACCGGGACAGTGAACTACGAGCAGTACTTC. Translated, it gives CASRYTGTVNYEQYF.

The rearrangement links TRBV4-3 to TRBJ1-1, with D uncertain. With 1 base removed from V and 2 bases from J, the gap between germline ends came to 8 bases. This CDR3 region has 14 residues. Germline CDR1 and CDR2: LGHNA and YSLEER. The CDR3 protein is CASSQGSLNTEAFF. CDR3 nucleotides: TGCGCCAGCAGCCAAGGCAGTCTTAACACTGAAGCTTTCTTT.

This chain connects TRBV4-2 to TRBJ2-1; 7 bases map to TRBD1. Germline assignment: CDR1 LGHNA and CDR2 YNFKEQ. V lost 6 bases, J lost 3 bases, and 11 bases stayed unmatched. This CDR3 spans 16 amino acids. The CDR3 DNA sequence: TGTGCCAGCAGGACCTCTACAGGGGCGAACTACAATGAGCAGTTCTTC. Translated, it gives CASRTSTGANYNEQFF.